What follows is one TCR beta chain and its context. Repertoires were generated with immunoSEQ multiplex PCR, while TCRdb's copy carries only in-frame clones and drops some. The data contain roughly 79,000 clones, about nine tenths of them singletons. CDR3 size: 15 residues. Unmatched junction bases numbered 5, after V lost 2 bases and J lost 2 bases. Germline V gene data show CDR1 as MNHEY and CDR2 as SVGAGI. The sample is drawn from a study of technical replicates of blood from several donors. The sequence was collected from a human donor in good health. Some clones in this sample may be carry-over from other donors' samples. The chain is built from TRBV6-5 and TRBJ2-7, with 8 bases matching TRBD2. Sequenced material: T cells isolated from PBMCs. CDR3 sequence: CASSYGRGATYEQYF. The CDR3 DNA sequence: TGTGCCAGCAGTTACGGGCGGGGGGCGACCTACGAGCAGTACTTC.